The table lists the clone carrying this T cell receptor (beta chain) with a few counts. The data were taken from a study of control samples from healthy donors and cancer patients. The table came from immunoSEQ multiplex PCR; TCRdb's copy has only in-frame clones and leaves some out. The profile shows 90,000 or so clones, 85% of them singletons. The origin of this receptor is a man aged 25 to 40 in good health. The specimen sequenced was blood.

CDR3 sequence: CASSSGTGQGYGYTF. In DNA, the CDR3 is TGTGCCAGCAGCTCGGGGACAGGCCAGGGCTATGGCTACACCTTC. V and J are TRBV5-4 and TRBJ1-2, with 8 bases that match TRBD1. The CDR3 length is 15 residues. V gave up 3 bases and J gave up 4 bases; unmatched junction bases: 8. Germline V gene data show CDR1 as SGHNT and CDR2 as YYREEE (reference sequence).